This paragraph covers one T cell receptor (beta chain) sequence. The germline V gene has CDR1 SGHTA and CDR2 FQGTGA. Trimming removed 2 bases at V and 6 bases at J, with 23 bases between. This CDR3 spans 18 amino acids. The data belong to a study of blood T cell repertoires in COVID-19. Study in general: The samples span acute and convalescent COVID-19 from the United States, Italy and Spain.

Methods used by the authors: Amplification from reference gene primers served as the basis for estimated nucleated cell counts. Measured with immunoSEQ multiplex PCR; TCRdb has only the in-frame clones, and not every one. V, J and clone size derive from that table, while D and trimming were established from the DNA sequence. The sample holds approximately 86,000 clones, 75% to 85% seen once. The source of this sequence is a woman in her sixties or seventies with acute or convalescent COVID-19. The chain uses TRBV7-3 and TRBJ1-5, with TRBD1 as a possible D gene (6 bases). Sequencing was carried out using peripheral blood. Here the CDR3 reads CASSLDPGGHSSGQPQHF. The CDR3 DNA reads TGTGCCAGCAGCTTAGATCCGGGGGGACACAGCTCTGGTCAGCCCCAGCATTTT.